This TCR beta chain was sequenced during a study of T cell responses to AZD1222 COVID-19 vaccine (dated by TCRdb to the early 2020s). Study-wide context: Because spike-specific TCR depth and breadth did not differ between the two schedules, AZD1222 recipients who got a second dose at roughly 4 weeks were pooled with those who got a second dose at roughly 12 weeks. TCR sequencing covered fewer than 250 trial participants: some 210 given two doses of AZD1222 and 26 given two doses of MenACWY control vaccine. Trial participants were enrolled into age subgroups of 18-55, 56-69 and 70-plus years, which contained roughly 140, 27 and 60 TCR-sequenced participants, respectively.

The study at large found these results: A significant rise in spike-specific TCR breadth and depth was observed after two AZD1222 doses relative to day 0 and relative to MenACWY recipients. Participants were mostly white British, with more females than males. The authors suggested clonal diversity may have been underestimated. No day 14 peak-response samples were available, so repertoires were characterized only after the peak T cell response. The 56-69-year group was small, and its depth increase did not reach significance, likely because of low power. Conclusions about previously exposed vaccinees are limited because only 6 or 7 AZD1222 recipients were SARS-CoV-2 seropositive at baseline. Reportedly, almost half of the unique spike-specific TCRs recognized epitopes lying outside the regions that are mutated in the B.1.351 and B.1.1.7 variants. Vaccine-associated CD4 TCRs spanned the whole spike protein, with dominant responses in regions 160-218 and 743-854.

The sample's time point, from its label and the paper: baseline before first vaccination. Samples from vaccinated people were obtained from the UK trials COV001 and COV002, which included a single-blind randomized controlled phase 2/3 trial of AZD1222 (ChAdOx1 nCoV-19) in healthy adults. For TCRbeta chain sequencing, PBMC samples were collected from trial participants at day 0 and at day 28 after the second dose. As regards this clone: No antigen is known for it. No much larger clonotype is one base removed from it; base qualities were not supplied.

Per the germline V gene (reference sequence), MNHEY is the CDR1 and SMNVEV is the CDR2. V is shortened by 2 bases, J by 0 bases, and the region joining them spans 8 bases. The CDR3 holds 16 amino acids from the cysteine to the phenylalanine. Only the CDR3 DNA is retained, 48 bases long and in frame from the first base. The CDR3 regions of human TCRbeta chains were analyzed by immunosequencing. Processing in the source paper ran as follows. TCRs in the repertoires were matched against a reference library of SARS-CoV-2-specific TCRs that had been generated with the MIRA antigen-specificity platform. Breadth was defined as the fraction of unique TCRs that were SARS-CoV-2-associated, and depth was defined as the fraction of total T cells that were SARS-CoV-2-associated. Each spike-specific TCR was assigned to its reactive spike region and to a CD4 or CD8 class using the MIRA data. Log10-transformed breadth and depth values were compared by one-way ANOVA with Sidak's multiple comparisons tests. Imported from immuneACCESS, the table was reduced by TCRdb to in-frame sequences with V and J called. These copies leave out some clones; in studies compared against another copy, an unresolved V gene accounts for under half, and the cause of the remainder is not known. D and trimming were read from the DNA, whereas the V and J calls and clone size are those reported in that table. For this sample the table gives some 100,000 clones, of which 80% to 95% were detected only once. The top ten hold around 1.7% of the sample.

Sample: peripheral blood, taken on day 0 of AZD1222 vaccination. Here the chain combines TRBV27 and TRBJ1-6, with the D gene not clear enough to name. This TCR derives from an adult in good health. The DNA sequence follows: TGTGCCAGCAGTTTAGGTGTATTCTCCTATAATTCACCCCTCCACTTT. The resulting protein is CASSLGVFSYNSPLHF.